These 5 T cell receptor beta chains came from one sample sequenced in a study of T cell repertoires in cytomegalovirus infection. MiXCR, run by TCRdb on the reads, gives a single entry per CDR3 protein. The profile shows 830,000 or so distinct CDR3 sequences, 30% to 35% of them singletons. No antigen is known for these receptors. The sequences come from cultured CD8+ T cells from PBMCs, collected from culture after CMV antigen stimulation. These TCRs come from a human donor in good health (CMV status not recorded). Some clones in this sample may be carry-over from other donors' samples.

This clonotype was seen at least ten times. The CDR3 spells CASSFGGLNTEAFF. DNA for the CDR3: TGTGCCAGCAGTTTCGGAGGGTTGAACACTGAAGCTTTCTTT. The chain uses TRBV12-3 or TRBV12-4 and TRBJ1-1; D not certain. The ends were cut back, 3 bases at V and 0 bases at J, with 8 bases in the middle. The CDR3 loop spans 14 amino acids.

This clonotype was seen at least ten times. This chain joins TRBV7-2 and TRBJ2-7, with D perhaps being TRBD1 or TRBD2 (5 bases each). Germline V gene data show CDR1 as SGHTA and CDR2 as FQGNSA. The ends were cut back, 1 base at V and 6 bases at J, with 7 bases in the middle. The CDR3 is 12 residues long. Here the CDR3 reads CASSLGGAEQYV. CDR3 DNA: TGTGCCAGCAGCTTAGGAGGGGCCGAGCAGTACGTC.

The rearrangement joins TRBV27 to TRBJ1-5; maybe TRBD1 (6 bases). V lost 5 bases and J lost 5, with 13 bases in between. The CDR3 is made up of 14 amino acids. CDR1 is MNHEY and CDR2 is SMNVEV in the germline V gene (reference sequence). The CDR3, as DNA: TGTGCCAGCAGTCCATCACAGGGCGATCAGCCCCAGCATTTT. Translation gives CASSPSQGDQPQHF.

The chain uses TRBV10-3 and TRBJ2-1; 9 nucleotides agree with TRBD2. CDR3 length: 16 amino acids. Looked up from germline, CDR1 is ENHRY and CDR2 is SYGVKD. V was pared by 0 bases and J by 7 bases, with 7 bases of the junction left unmatched. The CDR3 is CAISESSGGTRNEQFF. The CDR3 region has the DNA TGTGCCATCAGTGAGTCTAGCGGGGGCACTAGGAATGAGCAGTTCTTC.

This chain joins TRBV14 and TRBJ2-1, with TRBD2 matching 7 bases. Losses at the gene ends were 4 bases for V and 2 bases for J; bases not matched to a gene: 5. Germline loops: CDR1 SGHDN, CDR2 FVKESK. The CDR3 contains 15 residues. CDR3 nucleotide sequence: TGTGCCAGCAGCCCGGGGAGCGGGGCCTACAATGAGCAGTTCTTC. This encodes CASSPGSGAYNEQFF.